What follows is one TCR beta chain and its context. These data are taken from a study of shared clonotypes between healthy human individuals. The CDR3 runs to 13 residues. Germline CDR1 SGHRS, CDR2 YFSETQ. Trimming stripped 0 bases from V and 6 bases from J, with 7 bases between. Some clones are missing from TCRdb's copy, which holds only in-frame ones; the method was immunoSEQ multiplex PCR. The sample holds 2,500,000 or so clones, roughly 92% seen once. Specimen: naive CD4+ T cells sorted from blood. The subset was: CD45RA+ positively selected. The rearrangement uses TRBV5-1 and TRBJ2-1; maybe TRBD2 (5 bases). The TCR was taken from a man aged 18 to 35 in good health. The CDR3 sequence is CASSLEGLNEQFF. The CDR3 DNA follows: TGCGCCAGCAGCTTGGAAGGACTCAATGAGCAGTTCTTC.